This T cell receptor (beta chain) stems from a study of OX40 agonist ivuxolimab in advanced cancers. Study-level information: Eligibility admitted prior anti-PD-1, anti-PD-L1 or anti-CTLA-4 therapy; 35% to 40% had some. Of the patients, three showed partial responses, one with hepatocellular carcinoma and two with cutaneous melanoma.

Study-level findings and limits: Individuals who were partial responders at 0.1-3.0 mg/kg had clonal expansion that ranked among the lowest. Expanded clones belonging to CD8+ T cells outnumbered, on average, those of CD4+.

The CDR3 sequence is 12 residues long. The germline V gene has CDR1 LNHDA and CDR2 SQIVND (reference sequence). V was trimmed by 10 bases and J by 4 bases, leaving 13 bases between them. With regard to this clone: The antigen remains unidentified.

TCRdb's copy holds only in-frame clones and misses some; the assay was immunoSEQ multiplex PCR. The data contain tens of thousands of clones, 87% of them seen just once; the ten biggest clones take up around 0.28%. The sample consisted of CD4+ or CD8+ T cells sorted from blood, taken in a trial of the OX40 agonist ivuxolimab. The rearrangement uses TRBV19 and TRBJ1-2, with D maybe TRBD1 (5 bases). The TCR comes from an adult with an advanced solid tumor such as melanoma, head and neck, liver or kidney cancer. The CDR3 DNA follows: TGTGCCACGGGCCGGGACCGCTATGGCTACACCTTC. Protein sequence: CATGRDRYGYTF.